Shown below are 26 T cell receptor beta chains from a single sample sequenced in a study of shared clonotypes between healthy human individuals. Repertoires were generated with immunoSEQ multiplex PCR, while TCRdb's copy carries only in-frame clones and drops some. Among about 1.5 million clones listed, 98% were seen once. The sample consisted of naive CD4+ T cells sorted from blood. Stated subset: CD45RA+ positively selected. The source is a man younger than 40 in good health.

V gene TRBV5-1 combines with J gene TRBJ1-1; D unclear. CDR1 SGHRS and CDR2 YFSETQ come from the germline V gene. The CDR3 is 14 amino acids. V lost 1 base and J 0 bases, leaving 7 bases between the germline ends. CDR3 amino acids: CASSLPKLNTEAFF. The DNA for the CDR3 is TGCGCCAGCAGCTTGCCTAAGCTGAACACTGAAGCTTTCTTT.

As for this clone: Other nucleotide sequences from this sample produce the same CDR3. This chain connects TRBV5-1 to TRBJ2-7; D is uncertain. Per germline, CDR1 SGHRS and CDR2 YFSETQ. V shed 0 bases and J shed 3 bases, with 7 bases lying between them. The CDR3 loop spans 13 amino acids. CDR3 sequence: CASSLVGNYEQYF. As DNA, the CDR3 is TGCGCCAGCAGCTTGGTGGGTAACTACGAGCAGTACTTC. Full variable domain (remainder filled in from reference TRBV5-1 and TRBJ2-7): KAGVTQTPRYLIKTRGQQVTLSCSPISGHRSVSWYQQTPGQGLQFLFEYFSETQRNKGNFPGRFSGRQFSNSRSEMNVSTLELGDSALYLCASSLVGNYEQYFGPGTRLTVT.

The genes are TRBV11-3 and TRBJ2-2, with 9 positions matching TRBD2. CDR1 is SGHNT and CDR2 is YENEEA in the germline V gene. The CDR3 has 17 amino acids. J was trimmed by 10 bases and V by 1 base; bases with no gene match: 13. CDR3 in DNA: TGTGCCAGCAGCTTAGGGCTAGCGGGGTTTGTTCTGGAGGAGCTGTTTTTT. Translated: CASSLGLAGFVLEELFF.

The chain employs TRBV9 and TRBJ1-4, with 10 bases matching TRBD1. V lost 2 bases and J lost 7; bases outside the gene matches: 2. Germline CDR1 is SGDLS and CDR2 is YYNGEE. The CDR3 spans 14 residues. Here the CDR3 reads CASSVTGGVEKLFF. The CDR3 DNA is TGTGCCAGCAGCGTGACAGGGGGCGTTGAAAAACTGTTTTTT.

V and J are TRBV19 and TRBJ1-5; the D gene is possibly TRBD1 (5 bases). V was pared by 6 bases and J by 4 bases, with 16 bases between. Germline V gene data show CDR1 as LNHDA and CDR2 as SQIVND (reference sequence). The CDR3 is made up of 15 amino acids. Here the CDR3 reads CASRGTTNYNQPQHF. In nucleotides, the CDR3 is TGTGCCAGTAGAGGGACGACCAACTATAATCAGCCCCAGCATTTT.

The chain links TRBV9 to TRBJ2-2; 9 bases line up with TRBD1. Unmatched junction bases numbered 5, after V lost 4 bases and J lost 4 bases. Germline assignment: CDR1 SGDLS and CDR2 YYNGEE. This CDR3 is 15 amino acids long. The CDR3 region is CASSTMGQGTGELFF. DNA of the CDR3: TGTGCCAGCAGCACCATGGGACAGGGCACCGGGGAGCTGTTTTTT.

The chain carries TRBV5-6 and TRBJ1-2; 7 nucleotides match TRBD1. There are 12 residues in the CDR3. The V segment lost 4 bases and the J segment 8 bases; nucleotides outside the gene matches: 5. Germline CDR1 SGHDT, CDR2 YYEEEE. The CDR3 protein is CASSRDREGYTF. Here the CDR3 DNA reads TGTGCCAGCAGCCGCGACAGGGAGGGCTACACCTTC.

The chain has TRBV11-2 and TRBJ2-7; 9 nucleotides align to TRBD2. J gave up 6 bases and V 6 bases, and 9 bases lay outside the gene matches. Germline assignment: CDR1 SGHAT and CDR2 FQNNGV. There are 14 residues in the CDR3. CDR3 in DNA: TGTGCCAGCAGTACCGGGACTAGCTCCCGCGAGCAGTACTTC. Translating gives CASSTGTSSREQYF.

The chain has TRBV12-1 and TRBJ2-2; the D call of TRBD2 is as the table states it, not checked on the DNA. TRBV12-1 counts as a pseudogene. This CDR3 comprises 16 residues. In DNA form, the CDR3 reads TGTGCCAGCAGCTTTAAACGGGAGGGCACCACCGGGGAGCTGTTTTTT. Its protein product is CASSFKREGTTGELFF.

The chain recombines TRBV9 with TRBJ2-5; TRBD2 agrees at 8 bases. CDR1 and CDR2 from the germline V gene are SGDLS and YYNGEE. This CDR3 is built from 14 residues. The ends lost 4 bases at V and 1 base at J; junction bases unmatched: 3. This chain's CDR3 is CASSFSGTQETQYF. CDR3 DNA sequence: TGTGCCAGCAGCTTTAGCGGGACCCAAGAGACCCAGTACTTC. Using reference TRBV9 and TRBJ2-5 for the parts outside the CDR3, the full variable domain is DSGVTQTPKHLITATGQRVTLRCSPRSGDLSVYWYQQSLDQGLQFLIQYYNGEERAKGNILERFSAQQFPDLHSELNLSSLELGDSALYFCASSFSGTQETQYFGPGTRLLVL.

The chain carries TRBV7-9 and TRBJ2-5; a possible D gene is TRBD2 (6 bases). Trimming cost V 5 bases and J 4 bases, with 17 bases left between them. Germline loops: CDR1 SEHNR, CDR2 FQNEAQ (reference sequence). The CDR3 is made up of 15 amino acids. In DNA form, the CDR3 reads TGTGCCAGCAGCGCCGTCGGACTACTTCTAGAGACCCAGTACTTC. Its protein is CASSAVGLLLETQYF.

The chain uses TRBV6-6 and TRBJ2-7; TRBD2 might be the D (6 bases). CDR1 is MNHNY and CDR2 is SVGAGI in the germline V gene (reference sequence). Between the trimmed V and J ends, which lost 6 bases and 3 bases, there was a span of 18 bases. The CDR3 runs to 15 residues. CDR3 sequence: CASRVRESPSYEQYF. The CDR3 DNA sequence: TGTGCCAGCAGGGTACGGGAGAGCCCTAGCTACGAGCAGTACTTC.

CDR3 nucleotides: TGTGCCAGCAGTTTAATAGGCATGGCAGTAGGAAACACCATATATTTT. Residues: CASSLIGMAVGNTIYF. This chain connects TRBV28 to TRBJ1-3; no firm D call. In germline, CDR1 is MDHEN, CDR2 SYDVKM. Trimming took 2 bases from V and 4 from J, leaving 15 bases between them. This CDR3 is 16 amino acids long.

This rearrangement joins TRBV5-1 to TRBJ2-7; tentative D call: TRBD1 (5 bases). This CDR3 comprises 13 residues. Germline V lookup: CDR1 SGHRS, CDR2 YFSETQ. Between the trimmed V and J ends, which lost 3 bases and 6 bases, there was a span of 13 bases. The CDR3 DNA is TGCGCCAGCAGCTCAGACAGTCTGGTCGAGCAGTACTTC. Protein sequence: CASSSDSLVEQYF.

Of note for this clone: The sample contains more than one DNA sequence encoding this CDR3. The chain carries TRBV9 and TRBJ2-5; the D call may be TRBD1 or TRBD2 (5 bases each). Germline CDR1 SGDLS, CDR2 YYNGEE. This CDR3 comprises 14 residues. The ends were cut back, 0 bases at V and 5 bases at J, with 11 bases in the middle. The CDR3 DNA reads as TGTGCCAGCAGCGTAGAGGGGCGGAGGGAGACCCAGTACTTC. Translating it yields CASSVEGRRETQYF.

The chain employs TRBV5-8 and TRBJ2-1, with a tentative D call TRBD1 (5 bases). This CDR3 spans 15 amino acids. Germline V lookup: CDR1 SGHTS, CDR2 YDEGEE. V lost 2 bases, J lost 9 bases, and 18 bases lay in between. The CDR3 sequence is CASSLGQGGTPEQFF. The CDR3 DNA reads TGTGCCAGCAGCTTAGGGCAGGGCGGCACACCTGAGCAGTTCTTC.

The chain is built from TRBV5-1 and TRBJ2-7, with 9 bases identical to TRBD1. Germline loops: CDR1 SGHRS, CDR2 YFSETQ. The CDR3 loop spans 17 amino acids. V lost 2 bases and J lost 5; bases outside the gene matches: 14. CDR3 in amino acids: CASSFRLWTGEIHEQYF. Written as DNA, the CDR3 is TGCGCCAGCAGCTTTCGGCTTTGGACAGGGGAGATCCACGAGCAGTACTTC.

The rearrangement joins TRBV7-6 to TRBJ1-1; D is ambiguous. The CDR3 extends over 13 amino acids. Deletions cut 4 bases from V and 2 bases from J, with 8 bases between. CDR1 is SGHVS, CDR2 FNYEAQ, per germline. CDR3 DNA sequence: TGTGCCAGCAGCTACGCACCCAACACTGAAGCTTTCTTT. Encoded protein: CASSYAPNTEAFF.

The J gene is TRBJ1-3, the V gene TRBV7-8; D uncertain. The V end was cut by 0 bases, the J end by 4 bases, with 4 bases between. This CDR3 region has 13 residues. Germline V gene sequence: CDR1 SGHVS, CDR2 FQNEAQ. The CDR3 spells CASSLAQGNTIYF. The DNA of the CDR3 is TGTGCCAGCAGCTTAGCGCAGGGAAACACCATATATTTT.

CDR3 in DNA: TGTGCCAGCAATCGGGGGCCCATGAACACTGAAGCTTTCTTT. Amino acid sequence: CASNRGPMNTEAFF. The V gene is TRBV28, the J gene TRBJ1-1; D might be TRBD1 (6 bases). Germline V lookup: CDR1 MDHEN, CDR2 SYDVKM. CDR3 size: 14 residues. The V end was cut by 7 bases, the J end by 0 bases, with 12 bases between.

The V and J genes are TRBV11-3 and TRBJ2-1; 7 nucleotides align to TRBD2. V lost 3 bases and J lost 8; bases outside the gene matches: 7. Germline loops: CDR1 SGHNT, CDR2 YENEEA. This CDR3 is 14 amino acids long. CDR3 region: CASSLGEGGHEQFF. The DNA of the CDR3 is TGTGCCAGCAGCTTGGGAGAGGGAGGGCATGAGCAGTTCTTC.

The chain recombines TRBV6-5 with TRBJ2-3; D may match TRBD1 or TRBD2 (6 bases each). Trimming took off 8 bases at V and 7 bases at J, with 19 bases between the two ends. The CDR3 is 14 residues long. CDR1 is MNHEY, CDR2 SVGAGI, per germline. The CDR3 reads CASRGFGGGYTQYF. CDR3 sequence (DNA): TGTGCCAGCCGTGGGTTCGGAGGGGGGTATACGCAGTATTTT.

V gene TRBV29-1 combines with J gene TRBJ2-1; D is perhaps TRBD1 (6 bases). The V end was cut by 3 bases, the J end by 5 bases, with 11 bases between. Germline-derived CDR1 and CDR2 are SQVTM and ANQGSEA. The CDR3 is 13 residues long. CDR3 DNA sequence: TGCAGCGTTGATCCAGGGGACCACAATGAGCAGTTCTTC. This codes for CSVDPGDHNEQFF.

The chain recombines TRBV7-9 with TRBJ2-7; maybe TRBD1 (5 bases). Trimming took 2 bases from V and 1 from J, leaving 24 bases between them. Germline V gene data show CDR1 as SEHNR and CDR2 as FQNEAQ (reference sequence). This CDR3 region has 19 residues. Here the CDR3 DNA reads TGTGCCAGCAGCTTACCACCCCGGGTGGGGCCCGACAATTCCTACGAGCAGTACTTC. Amino acid sequence: CASSLPPRVGPDNSYEQYF.

The chain has TRBV19 and TRBJ2-7; 7 bases map to TRBD1. CDR1 and CDR2 from the germline V gene are LNHDA and SQIVND (reference sequence). V lost 4 bases to trimming and J lost 7 bases; unmatched junction nucleotides: 19. The CDR3 extends over 17 amino acids. For the CDR3, the DNA is TGTGCCAGTAGTAGACAGGGAACACCCCGCCTGCCCGGAGAGCAGTACTTC. This sequence encodes CASSRQGTPRLPGEQYF.

This clone was seen just once. The V and J genes are TRBV18 and TRBJ2-5; the D is unclear. Germline values: CDR1 KGHSH, CDR2 LQKENI. The CDR3 covers 14 residues. V was cut by 0 bases and J by 5 bases, with 10 bases left in between. This CDR3 reads CASSPPFGRETQYF. In DNA, the CDR3 is TGTGCCAGCTCACCACCGTTCGGGCGGGAGACCCAGTACTTC.